This T cell receptor beta chain is from a study of blood T cell repertoires in COVID-19. For the study at large: Acute and convalescent COVID-19 specimens originated in the United States, Italy and Spain. Sources were T cells, B-cell-depleted T cells, or PBMCs; the material itself was cDNA or gDNA.

In the study's own analysis: Amplifying reference gene primers gave estimates of nucleated cell counts. Sequencing used immunoSEQ multiplex PCR; TCRdb keeps in-frame clones, though not all of them. V and J calls and clone size come straight from that table; D and trimming were deduced from the DNA. The sample has a few hundred thousand clones; 70% to 90% are singletons. The germline V and J ends were trimmed by 4 bases and 8 bases, with 18 bases remaining between them. Looked up from germline, CDR1 is LGHDT and CDR2 is YNNKEL (reference sequence). CDR3 length equals 15 residues. Material: peripheral blood. The sequence came from a young woman who had recovered from COVID-19. V and J are TRBV3-1 (or the pseudogene TRBV3-2) and TRBJ2-1; maybe TRBD2 (6 bases). The CDR3 protein is CASSLPSAHGYEQFF. The CDR3 DNA reads TGTGCCAGCAGCCTGCCTAGCGCTCACGGGTATGAGCAGTTCTTC.